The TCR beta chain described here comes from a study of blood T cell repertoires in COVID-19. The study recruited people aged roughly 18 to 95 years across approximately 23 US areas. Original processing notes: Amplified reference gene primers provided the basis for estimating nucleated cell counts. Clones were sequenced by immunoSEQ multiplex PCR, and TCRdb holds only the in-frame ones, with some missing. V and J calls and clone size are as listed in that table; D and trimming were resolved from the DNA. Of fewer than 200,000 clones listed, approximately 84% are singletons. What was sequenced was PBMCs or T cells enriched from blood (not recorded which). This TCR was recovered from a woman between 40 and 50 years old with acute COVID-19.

CDR3 amino acids: CASSIDSSFNEKLFF. The DNA of the CDR3 is TGTGCCAGCAGCATCGACAGCTCCTTTAATGAAAAACTGTTTTTT. The rearrangement joins TRBV2 to TRBJ1-4; perhaps TRBD1 as D (5 bases). The CDR3 consists of 15 residues. Trimming removed 6 bases from V and 4 bases from J, with 15 bases in between. Germline CDR1 reads SNHLY; CDR2 reads FYNNEI.